This T cell receptor beta chain was sequenced during a study of blood T cell repertoires in COVID-19. Per the germline V gene, CDR1 is LNHNV and CDR2 is YYDKDF (reference sequence). The CDR3 contains 18 residues. Unmatched junction bases numbered 9, after V lost 0 bases and J lost 1 base. Source study methods: Amplification of reference gene primers was used by the study to estimate nucleated cell counts. TCRdb's table, derived via immunoSEQ multiplex PCR, lists solely in-frame clones and lacks some. That table gives V, J and clone size, and the DNA gave D and trimming. The sample includes 100,000 or so clones, roughly 89% seen only once; the top ten take under 20%.

This clonotype originated in a human donor with acute or convalescent COVID-19. The donor label of this sample is uncertain. The sample consisted of peripheral blood. The chain combines TRBV15 with TRBJ2-5; TRBD1 aligns across 9 bases. For the CDR3, the DNA is TGTGCCACCAGCAGAGACCCCCCCGGGACAGGGTTCCAAGAGACCCAGTACTTC. Translation gives CATSRDPPGTGFQETQYF.